The clone carrying this T cell receptor beta chain has just a few counts. What it binds is unknown. Since all of the isolated RNA was reverse transcribed, expressed TCRB transcripts were what got sequenced. Here immunoSEQ multiplex PCR was the method, and the copy in TCRdb shows in-frame clones only, minus some. The sample has 630,000 or so clones, more than 12% seen once. The data belong to a study of beta chain features in type 1 diabetes. Broader study findings: Within each of all four CD4+ subsets, Type 1 diabetes patients had TCRB CDR3s that were moderately but significantly shorter. Type 1 diabetes patients had VDJ junctions that carried fewer insertions and more deletions.

Markers CD45RO/CCR7/CD25/CD127/CD95/CD27 served to sort CD4+ naive, central memory, regulatory and stem cell-like memory cells. Every sorted population was more than 98% pure. The CDR3 is 13 residues long. V lost 4 bases, J lost 7 bases, and 17 bases lay in between. CDR1 and CDR2 from the germline V gene are GTSNPN and SVGIG (reference sequence). V usage is TRBV30 and J usage is TRBJ2-7; a weak D match, TRBD2 (7 bases). Specimen: naive CD4+ T cells from blood. The source of this sequence is a man aged 18 to 29 with type 1 diabetes. The CDR3, as DNA: TGTGCCTGGAACTCCGTCGAGGGGGGGGAGCAGTACTTC. It specifies CAWNSVEGGEQYF.